Reported below is one T cell receptor (beta chain). The normal lung sample lay at least 3 cm, and maximally far, from the tumour. Frozen unsorted single-cell suspensions supplied the genomic DNA. The data derive from a study of immune cell composition in non-small cell lung cancer. Clones were read by immunoSEQ multiplex PCR, and TCRdb kept only the in-frame ones, dropping some. The table has about 8,700 clones, roughly two thirds seen once. The TCR sequence derives from a human donor with non-small cell lung cancer. Sequencing input: non-adjacent lung tissue.

CDR3 nucleotide sequence: TGCGCCAGCAGCCAAGAGATCAGGAACACTGAAGCTTTCTTT. This sequence encodes CASSQEIRNTEAFF. This chain uses TRBV4-3 with TRBJ1-1; D uncertain. V was cut by 0 bases and J by 1 base, with 6 bases left in between. Germline V gives CDR1 LGHNA, CDR2 YSLEER. The length of the CDR3 is 14 residues.